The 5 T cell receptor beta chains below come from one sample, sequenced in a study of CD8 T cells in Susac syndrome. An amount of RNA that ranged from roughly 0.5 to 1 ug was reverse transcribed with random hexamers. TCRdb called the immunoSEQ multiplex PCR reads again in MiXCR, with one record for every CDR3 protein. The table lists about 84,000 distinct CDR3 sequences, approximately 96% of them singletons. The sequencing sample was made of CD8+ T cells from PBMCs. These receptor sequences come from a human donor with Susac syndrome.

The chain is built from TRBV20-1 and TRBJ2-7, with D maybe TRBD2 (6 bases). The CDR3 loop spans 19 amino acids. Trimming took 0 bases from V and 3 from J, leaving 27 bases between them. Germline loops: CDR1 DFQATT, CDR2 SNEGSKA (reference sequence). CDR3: CSAREGGLSFPRPNYEQYF. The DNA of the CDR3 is TGCAGTGCTAGAGAAGGAGGACTAAGTTTCCCCCGGCCCAACTACGAGCAGTACTTC.

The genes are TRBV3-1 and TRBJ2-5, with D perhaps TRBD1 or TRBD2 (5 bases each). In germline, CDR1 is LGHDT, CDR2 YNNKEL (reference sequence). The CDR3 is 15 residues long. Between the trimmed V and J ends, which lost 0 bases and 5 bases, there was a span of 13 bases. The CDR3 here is CASSQDGSGAETQYF. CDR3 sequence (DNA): TGTGCCAGCAGCCAAGATGGGTCCGGGGCGGAGACCCAGTACTTC.

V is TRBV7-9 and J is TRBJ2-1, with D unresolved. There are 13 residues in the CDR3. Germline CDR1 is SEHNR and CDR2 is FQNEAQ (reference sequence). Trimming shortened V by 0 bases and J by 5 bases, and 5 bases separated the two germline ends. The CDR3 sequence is CASSLAGHNEQFF. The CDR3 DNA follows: TGTGCCAGCAGCTTAGCAGGCCACAATGAGCAGTTCTTC.

DNA for the CDR3: TGTGCCAGCAGCTCTCTCCCAGGGGCGGTGGAGACCCAGTACTTC. It translates to CASSSLPGAVETQYF. The gene calls are TRBV7-9 and TRBJ2-5, with D possibly being TRBD1 (6 bases). Trimming stripped 4 bases from V and 5 bases from J, with 17 bases between. The CDR3 has 15 residues. Germline V gives CDR1 SEHNR, CDR2 FQNEAQ (reference sequence).

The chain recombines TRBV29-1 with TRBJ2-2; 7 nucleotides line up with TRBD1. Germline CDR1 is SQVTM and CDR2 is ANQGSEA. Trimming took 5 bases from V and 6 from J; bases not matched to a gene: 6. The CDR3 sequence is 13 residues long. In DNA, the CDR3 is TGCAGCGTTTCGGGACAGTCCGCCGGGGAGCTGTTTTTT. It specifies CSVSGQSAGELFF.